This T cell receptor beta chain was captured in a study of patients and donors after allogeneic stem cell transplantation. TCRdb re-called the RT-PCR reads through MiXCR, storing one row per CDR3 protein. Altogether over 200,000 distinct CDR3 sequences are present, around 40% being singletons, with the ten largest covering 11%. Germline V gene lookup returns CDR1 MNHNY and CDR2 SVGAGI (reference sequence). The CDR3 is made up of 15 amino acids. V lost 6 bases, J lost 2 bases, and 6 bases stayed unmatched. The TCR originated in a human donor who was either an allogeneic HSCT recipient or a stem cell or donor lymphocyte infusion donor (not recorded which). It is not recorded whose cells these are; they may come from a transplant donor. The chain uses TRBV6-6 and TRBJ2-1; the match to TRBD2 covers 8 bases. The sequencing sample was made of blood, either unsorted or a sorted T cell fraction (not recorded which). Here the CDR3 DNA reads TGTGCCAGCAGGAGAAGCGGGGGTGCCTACAATGAGCAGTTCTTC. It encodes CASRRSGGAYNEQFF.